This note documents a single TCR beta chain sequence. Generated by immunoSEQ multiplex PCR, the TCRdb table keeps only in-frame clones and is missing some. The table shows roughly 74,000 clones, with 90% to 95% occurring only once. The data derive from a study of OX40 agonist ivuxolimab in advanced cancers. As for the study in general: Ivuxolimab is an agonistic anti-OX40 (CD134) antibody, and patients were treated with it. Enrolled patients in dose escalation had cancers that were hepatocellular carcinoma, melanoma, renal cell or head and neck cancer. Checkpoint inhibitors had been given previously to under 50% of patients.

Sequencing used CD4+ or CD8+ T cells sorted from blood, obtained in a trial of the OX40 agonist ivuxolimab. This TCR derives from an adult with an advanced solid tumor such as melanoma, head and neck, liver or kidney cancer.

CDR3 sequence reads: CASSAAGQLNTEAFF. The CDR3 DNA reads as TGTGCCAGCAGCGCGGCGGGGCAGCTGAACACTGAAGCTTTCTTT. The chain links TRBV9 to TRBJ1-1; D is perhaps TRBD1 (5 bases). Trimming cost V 3 bases and J 0 bases, with 12 bases left between them. The germline V gene encodes CDR1 SGDLS and CDR2 YYNGEE. This CDR3 has 15 amino acids. The whole variable domain, remainder taken from reference TRBV9 and TRBJ1-1, is DSGVTQTPKHLITATGQRVTLRCSPRSGDLSVYWYQQSLDQGLQFLIQYYNGEERAKGNILERFSAQQFPDLHSELNLSSLELGDSALYFCASSAAGQLNTEAFFGQGTRLTVV.